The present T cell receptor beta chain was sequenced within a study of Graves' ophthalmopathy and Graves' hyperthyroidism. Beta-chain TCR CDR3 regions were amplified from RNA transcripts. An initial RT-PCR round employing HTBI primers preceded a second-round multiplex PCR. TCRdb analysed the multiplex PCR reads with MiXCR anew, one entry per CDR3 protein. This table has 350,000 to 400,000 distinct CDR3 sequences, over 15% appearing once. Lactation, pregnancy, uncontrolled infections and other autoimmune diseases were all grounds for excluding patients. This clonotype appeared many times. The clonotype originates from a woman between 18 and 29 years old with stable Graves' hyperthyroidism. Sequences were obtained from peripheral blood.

CDR3 region: CASRAGNEETQYF. Written as DNA, the CDR3 is TGTGCCAGTCGGGCGGGGAACGAAGAGACCCAGTACTTC. This chain joins TRBV19 and TRBJ2-5; weak D call: TRBD2 (6 bases). The CDR3 has 13 residues. Germline V lookup: CDR1 LNHDA, CDR2 SQIVND (reference sequence). V dropped 8 bases and J dropped 3 bases, with 13 bases sitting between them.